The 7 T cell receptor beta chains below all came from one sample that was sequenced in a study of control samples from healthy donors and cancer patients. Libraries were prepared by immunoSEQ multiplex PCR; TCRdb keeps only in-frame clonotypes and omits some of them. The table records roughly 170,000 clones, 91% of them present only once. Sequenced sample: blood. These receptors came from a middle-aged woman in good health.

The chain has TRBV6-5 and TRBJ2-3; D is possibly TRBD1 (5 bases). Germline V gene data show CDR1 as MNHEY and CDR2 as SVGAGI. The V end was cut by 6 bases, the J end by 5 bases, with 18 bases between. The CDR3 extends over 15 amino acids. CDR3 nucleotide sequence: TGTGCCAGCAGCCTGGGGCAGGCCCCCGGAGATACGCAGTATTTT. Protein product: CASSLGQAPGDTQYF.

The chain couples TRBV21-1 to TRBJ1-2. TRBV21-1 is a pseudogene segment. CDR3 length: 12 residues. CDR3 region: CASTLDLYGYTF. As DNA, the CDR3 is TGTGCCAGCACCCTCGACCTATATGGCTACACCTTC.

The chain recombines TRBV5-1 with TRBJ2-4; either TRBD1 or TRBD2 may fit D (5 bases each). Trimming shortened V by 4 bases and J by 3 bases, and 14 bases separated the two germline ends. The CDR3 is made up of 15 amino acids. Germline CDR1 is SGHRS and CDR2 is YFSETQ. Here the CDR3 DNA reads TGCGCCAGCAGCGTACTAGACAGCTACAAAAACATTCAGTACTTC. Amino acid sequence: CASSVLDSYKNIQYF. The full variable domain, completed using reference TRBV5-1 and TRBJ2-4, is KAGVTQTPRYLIKTRGQQVTLSCSPISGHRSVSWYQQTPGQGLQFLFEYFSETQRNKGNFPGRFSGRQFSNSRSEMNVSTLELGDSALYLCASSVLDSYKNIQYFGAGTRLSVL.

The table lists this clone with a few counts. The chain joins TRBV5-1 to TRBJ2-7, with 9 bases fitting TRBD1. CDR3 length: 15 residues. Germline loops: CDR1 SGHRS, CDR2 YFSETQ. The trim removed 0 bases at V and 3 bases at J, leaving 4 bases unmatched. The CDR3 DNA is TGCGCCAGCAGCTTGGGACAGGGGGTCCTCTACGAGCAGTACTTC. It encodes CASSLGQGVLYEQYF.

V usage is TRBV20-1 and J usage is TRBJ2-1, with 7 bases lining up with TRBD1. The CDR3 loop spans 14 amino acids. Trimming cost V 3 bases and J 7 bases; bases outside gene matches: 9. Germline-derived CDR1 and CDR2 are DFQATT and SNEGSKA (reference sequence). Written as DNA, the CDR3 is TGCAGTGCTAGTCAGGGGGTGGATTTAAATGAGCAGTTCTTC. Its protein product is CSASQGVDLNEQFF.

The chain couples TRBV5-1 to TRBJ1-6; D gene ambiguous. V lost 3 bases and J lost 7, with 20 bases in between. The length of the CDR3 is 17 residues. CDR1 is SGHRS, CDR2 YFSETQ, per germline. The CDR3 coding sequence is TGCGCCAGCAGCTGGGATGAGGTTCGGACCTCCAATTCACCCCTCCACTTT. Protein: CASSWDEVRTSNSPLHF.

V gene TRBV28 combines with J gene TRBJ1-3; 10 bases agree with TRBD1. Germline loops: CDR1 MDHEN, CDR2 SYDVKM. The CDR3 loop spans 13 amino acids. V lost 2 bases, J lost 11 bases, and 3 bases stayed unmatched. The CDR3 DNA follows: TGTGCCAGCAGTTTACCTGGGACAGGGGCCATATATTTT. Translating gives CASSLPGTGAIYF.